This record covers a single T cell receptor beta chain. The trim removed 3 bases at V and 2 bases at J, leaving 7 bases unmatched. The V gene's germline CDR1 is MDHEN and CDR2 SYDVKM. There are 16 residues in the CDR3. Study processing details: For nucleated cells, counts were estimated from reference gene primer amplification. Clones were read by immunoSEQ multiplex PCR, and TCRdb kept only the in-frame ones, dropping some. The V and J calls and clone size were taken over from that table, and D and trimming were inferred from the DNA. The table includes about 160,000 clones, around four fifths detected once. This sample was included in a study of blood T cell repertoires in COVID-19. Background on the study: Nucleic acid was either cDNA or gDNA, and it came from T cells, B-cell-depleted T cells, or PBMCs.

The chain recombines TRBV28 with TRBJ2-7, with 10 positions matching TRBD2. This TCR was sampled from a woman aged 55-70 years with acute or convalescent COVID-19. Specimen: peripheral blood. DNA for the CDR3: TGTGCCAGCAGTTTCCTAAAGCGGGGGGGTACCTACGAGCAGTACTTC. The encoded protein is CASSFLKRGGTYEQYF.